Each of the 20 T cell receptor beta chains below was sequenced from the same sample in a study of blood T cell repertoires in COVID-19. TCRdb's copy holds only in-frame clones and misses some; the assay was immunoSEQ multiplex PCR. The sample holds more than 85,000 clones, roughly nine tenths seen once. Sequencing input: peripheral blood. These receptors originate from a woman in her 50s with COVID-19, enrolled during active disease.

V usage is TRBV7-9 and J usage is TRBJ1-6; D ambiguous. Trimming left V 5 bases short and J 7 bases short, with 12 bases between. CDR1 SEHNR and CDR2 FQNEAQ come from the germline V gene (reference sequence). The CDR3 is 14 amino acids. The CDR3 here is CASSATTENSPLHF. CDR3 DNA: TGTGCCAGCAGCGCAACGACGGAGAATTCACCCCTCCACTTT.

This chain uses TRBV6-5 with TRBJ2-3, with 16 bases that match TRBD2. Germline V gene lookup returns CDR1 MNHEY and CDR2 SVGAGI. V lost 5 bases to trimming and J lost 9 bases; unmatched junction nucleotides: 5. The CDR3 runs to 15 residues. This chain's CDR3 is CASSTGLAGGRTQYF. CDR3 in DNA: TGTGCCAGCAGTACGGGACTAGCGGGGGGGCGCACGCAGTATTTT.

The chain carries TRBV7-6 and TRBJ1-3; 7 bases fit TRBD1. Trimming took 4 bases from V and 1 from J; bases not matched to a gene: 4. CDR3 length: 15 amino acids. Germline V gene lookup returns CDR1 SGHVS and CDR2 FNYEAQ. The DNA of the CDR3 is TGTGCCAGCAGCTCCCGGGACAGATCTGGAAACACCATATATTTT. Translated, it gives CASSSRDRSGNTIYF.

This clone was seen once. The chain has TRBV24-1 and TRBJ1-2; D is ambiguous. Germline CDR1 reads KGHDR; CDR2 reads SFDVKD. This CDR3 spans 14 amino acids. V was pared by 3 bases and J by 2 bases, with 9 bases between. The CDR3, as DNA: TGTGCCACCAGTGATGCGGAGACGAACTATGGCTACACCTTC. Protein sequence: CATSDAETNYGYTF.

The chain couples TRBV6-2 or TRBV6-3 to TRBJ2-3; D is unclear. The ends were cut back, 0 bases at V and 12 bases at J, with 16 bases in the middle. The CDR3 length is 14 residues. Germline V gene sequence: CDR1 MNHEY, CDR2 SVGEGT. The CDR3 reads CASSYSSELHSQYF. CDR3 nucleotide sequence: TGTGCCAGCAGTTACTCAAGCGAGCTACACTCTCAGTATTTT.

The genes are TRBV24-1 and TRBJ2-3; TRBD2 agrees at 9 bases. The ends lost 8 bases at V and 1 base at J; junction bases unmatched: 3. CDR3 size: 14 residues. Germline lookup yields CDR1 KGHDR and CDR2 SFDVKD. The CDR3 reads CATTGGGGTDTQYF. The CDR3 DNA follows: TGTGCCACCACCGGCGGGGGGGGCACAGATACGCAGTATTTT.

The chain carries TRBV7-8 and TRBJ1-4, with D unclear. The CDR3 has 14 amino acids. V was cut by 2 bases and J by 4 bases, with 8 bases left in between. Germline lookup yields CDR1 SGHVS and CDR2 FQNEAQ. Here the CDR3 reads CASSLSGNNEKLFF. For the CDR3, the DNA is TGTGCCAGCAGCTTATCGGGGAATAATGAAAAACTGTTTTTT.

The gene calls are TRBV7-9 and TRBJ1-5; tentative D call: TRBD1 (6 bases). Per germline, CDR1 SEHNR and CDR2 FQNEAQ (reference sequence). The V and J ends lost 1 base and 4 bases respectively, with 11 bases between them. The CDR3 extends over 15 amino acids. The CDR3 protein is CASSLDGQPNQPQHF. As DNA, the CDR3 is TGTGCCAGCAGCTTAGATGGACAGCCTAATCAGCCCCAGCATTTT.

A few counts support this clone. The genes are TRBV5-5 and TRBJ1-3, with unresolved D. The CDR3 is made up of 15 amino acids. Germline CDR1 reads SGHKS; CDR2 reads YYEKEE (reference sequence). Trimming pared 0 bases from V and 0 bases from J, leaving 7 bases between. The CDR3: CASSLDHFSGNTIYF. CDR3 bases: TGTGCCAGCAGCTTGGATCACTTCTCTGGAAACACCATATATTTT. Full variable domain (remainder filled in from reference TRBV5-5 and TRBJ1-3): DAGVTQSPTHLIKTRGQQVTLRCSPISGHKSVSWYQQVLGQGPQFIFQYYEKEERGRGNFPDRFSARQFPNYSSELNVNALLLGDSALYLCASSLDHFSGNTIYFGEGSWLTVV.

The chain carries TRBV6-5 and TRBJ2-3, with no clear D. Germline V gives CDR1 MNHEY, CDR2 SVGAGI. The CDR3 has 12 amino acids. Trimming removed 5 bases at V and 6 bases at J, with 9 bases between. Here the CDR3 reads CASSRNMDTQYF. The CDR3 nucleotides are TGTGCCAGCAGTAGAAACATGGATACGCAGTATTTT.

DNA for the CDR3: TGTGCCAGCAGTGAAGGACAGGTTCGGGCTGGAAACACCATATATTTT. As protein: CASSEGQVRAGNTIYF. This chain links TRBV2 with TRBJ1-3; perhaps TRBD1 as D (6 bases). Germline loops: CDR1 SNHLY, CDR2 FYNNEI. The V end lost 1 base, the J end lost 2 bases, and 12 bases lay between the germline ends. CDR3 length: 16 residues.

V is TRBV11-2 and J is TRBJ2-3; 11 bases are a match to TRBD2. Per the germline V gene, CDR1 is SGHAT and CDR2 is FQNNGV. This CDR3 is built from 16 residues. Germline trimming cut 1 base from V and 7 bases from J; bases unmatched to any gene: 7. For the CDR3, the DNA is TGTGCCAGCAGCTTAGGAGCTAGCGGGGGGTGGTATACGCAGTATTTT. It codes for CASSLGASGGWYTQYF.

This clone came up once. The rearrangement joins TRBV4-1 to TRBJ2-4; 9 nucleotides align to TRBD1. The germline V gene encodes CDR1 MGHRA and CDR2 YSYEKL. This CDR3 comprises 18 residues. V was pared by 0 bases and J by 8 bases, with 14 bases of the junction left unmatched. The CDR3 nucleotides are TGCGCCAGCAGCCAAGAAATGACAGGGGGAACTTCGTCGCACATTCAGTACTTC. Its translation is CASSQEMTGGTSSHIQYF.

The chain couples TRBV20-1 to TRBJ2-2, with D possibly TRBD2 on 5 matching bases. Between the trimmed V and J ends, which lost 3 bases and 2 bases, there was a span of 7 bases. The germline gives CDR1 DFQATT, CDR2 SNEGSKA (reference sequence). CDR3 size: 13 residues. CDR3 region: CSASGLNTGELFF. CDR3 DNA: TGCAGTGCTAGTGGACTTAACACCGGGGAGCTGTTTTTT.

This chain uses TRBV2 with TRBJ2-4; 10 bases fit TRBD2. Trimming cost V 1 base and J 9 bases; bases outside gene matches: 6. The CDR3 totals 15 residues. From germline, CDR1 is SNHLY and CDR2 FYNNEI. The CDR3 sequence is CASSEVGLAGAIQYF. CDR3 nucleotide sequence: TGTGCCAGCAGTGAAGTTGGTCTAGCGGGGGCCATTCAGTACTTC. Full variable domain (remainder filled in from reference TRBV2 and TRBJ2-4): EPEVTQTPSHQVTQMGQEVILRCVPISNHLYFYWYRQILGQKVEFLVSFYNNEISEKSEIFDDQFSVERPDGSNFTLKIRSTKLEDSAMYFCASSEVGLAGAIQYFGAGTRLSVL.

This chain links TRBV11-1 with TRBJ1-1; 7 bases match TRBD1. The V gene end was trimmed by 6 bases and the J gene end by 4 bases; junction bases not matched to a gene: 8. CDR3 length: 14 residues. CDR1 and CDR2 (germline): SGHAT, FQDESV (reference sequence). The CDR3 spells CASRQQGLATEAFF. In nucleotides, the CDR3 is TGTGCCAGCAGACAACAGGGGTTGGCCACTGAAGCTTTCTTT.

The chain employs TRBV5-1 and TRBJ1-1; 9 nucleotides align to TRBD1. J gave up 4 bases and V 4 bases, and 8 bases lay outside the gene matches. The germline gives CDR1 SGHRS, CDR2 YFSETQ. CDR3 size: 15 residues. In DNA form, the CDR3 reads TGCGCCAGCAGCCTAGGACAGGGGTTGGGCACTGAAGCTTTCTTT. It specifies CASSLGQGLGTEAFF.

The chain uses TRBV19 and TRBJ2-1; 9 bases are a match to TRBD1. CDR1 is LNHDA and CDR2 is SQIVND in the germline V gene (reference sequence). V was clipped by 10 bases and J by 7 bases; unmatched bases: 14. The CDR3 runs 15 residues. CDR3 nucleotide sequence: TGTGCCACCCTCAGTCTGGGACAGGGTTCAAATGAGCAGTTCTTC. This sequence encodes CATLSLGQGSNEQFF.

V usage is TRBV2 and J usage is TRBJ1-1, with a possible D match to TRBD1 (5 bases). Germline values: CDR1 SNHLY, CDR2 FYNNEI. Trimming stripped 7 bases from V and 1 base from J, with 10 bases between. There are 13 residues in the CDR3. The CDR3 loop reads CASTQDSNTEAFF. CDR3 nucleotide sequence: TGTGCCAGCACACAGGATTCGAACACTGAAGCTTTCTTT.

In its sample, this clone was seen once. The V gene is TRBV4-1, the J gene TRBJ1-2; possibly TRBD1 for D (6 bases). The CDR3 is made up of 15 amino acids. V lost 0 bases, J lost 7 bases, and 15 bases lay in between. In germline, CDR1 is MGHRA, CDR2 YSYEKL. CDR3: CASSQDAGVPLGYTF. The CDR3 nucleotides are TGCGCCAGCAGCCAAGACGCAGGGGTTCCTCTTGGCTACACCTTC.